One and the same sample provided the 17 T cell receptor beta chains below, sequenced in a study of T cells in Graves' hyperthyroidism and ophthalmopathy. TCR beta CDR3 region amplification was performed from RNA transcripts. The HTBI set primed first-round TCR CDR3 RT-PCR. In TCRdb, the multiplex PCR reads were re-called with MiXCR into one record per CDR3 protein. Of 300,000 to 350,000 distinct CDR3 sequences in the sample, about 21% were seen once. The sample comprised blood. The source of these receptors is a woman aged 50 to 60 with Graves' hyperthyroidism.

The chain joins TRBV28 to TRBJ2-1; D is uncertain. The CDR3 is 14 residues long. CDR1 is MDHEN and CDR2 is SYDVKM in the germline V gene. V lost 5 bases and J lost 4, with 12 bases in between. This CDR3 is CASSLPGRYNEQFF. In DNA, the CDR3 is TGTGCCAGCAGTCTCCCAGGAAGGTACAATGAGCAGTTCTTC.

The sample holds many counts of this clonotype. The genes are TRBV6-6 and TRBJ2-5; weak D call: TRBD2 (5 bases). V was pared by 2 bases and J by 5 bases, with 12 bases between. The germline V gene encodes CDR1 MNHNY and CDR2 SVGAGI (reference sequence). CDR3 length equals 14 residues. The CDR3 sequence: CASSYRVASETQYF. CDR3 bases: TGTGCCAGCAGTTACCGGGTGGCTAGCGAGACCCAGTACTTC.

This clonotype was observed many times. This chain connects TRBV30 to TRBJ2-7, with 7 positions matching TRBD2. The V segment lost 0 bases and the J segment 4 bases; nucleotides outside the gene matches: 9. Germline V gene lookup returns CDR1 GTSNPN and CDR2 SVGIG (reference sequence). This CDR3 region has 15 residues. CDR3 region: CAWSVQRGRRYEQYF. The CDR3 DNA sequence: TGTGCCTGGAGTGTACAGCGCGGGAGAAGGTACGAGCAGTACTTC.

V is TRBV12-5 and J is TRBJ2-3; D gene ambiguous. Deletions cut 5 bases from V and 0 bases from J, with 15 bases between. The CDR3 runs 16 residues. The germline V gene encodes CDR1 LGHNT and CDR2 FRNRAP. The CDR3 coding sequence is TGTGCTAGTGGTCTCCCTCCCGGTTTCAGCACAGATACGCAGTATTTT. Translated, it gives CASGLPPGFSTDTQYF.

This chain uses TRBV6-2 or TRBV6-3 with TRBJ2-3; D is ambiguous. From germline, CDR1 is MNHEY and CDR2 SVGEGT. V shed 6 bases and J shed 8 bases, with 15 bases lying between them. The CDR3 sequence is 13 residues long. CDR3 nucleotides: TGTGCCAGCAGGCCCCTTTCAGGTGGTACGCAGTATTTT. It translates to CASRPLSGGTQYF.

The chain's CDR3 is CASSVVGDPISGEQYF. CDR3 DNA sequence: TGTGCCAGCAGCGTAGTGGGAGACCCGATTTCTGGCGAGCAGTACTTC. V and J are TRBV9 and TRBJ2-7, with D possibly matching TRBD2 (5 bases). The V and J ends lost 0 bases and 6 bases respectively, with 19 bases between them. Germline CDR1 is SGDLS and CDR2 is YYNGEE. The CDR3 totals 16 residues.

The chain couples TRBV19 to TRBJ2-3; D unclear. V lost 8 bases and J lost 3, with 12 bases in between. Germline assignment: CDR1 LNHDA and CDR2 SQIVND (reference sequence). This CDR3 has 13 amino acids. The DNA of the CDR3 is TGTGCCAGTGCCTTGCCAGCGACAGATACGCAGTATTTT. Encoded protein: CASALPATDTQYF. The full variable domain, completed using reference TRBV19 and TRBJ2-3, is DGGITQSPKYLFRKEGQNVTLSCEQNLNHDAMYWYRQDPGQGLRLIYYSQIVNDFQKGDIAEGYSVSREKKESFPLTVTSAQKNPTAFYLCASALPATDTQYFGPGTRLTVL.

The sample holds a few counts of this clonotype. J is TRBJ2-1 and V is TRBV2; D gene unclear. V lost 7 bases and J 7 bases, leaving 5 bases between the germline ends. There are 10 residues in the CDR3. Germline lookup yields CDR1 SNHLY and CDR2 FYNNEI. The CDR3 is CASNGNEQFF. CDR3 DNA: TGTGCCAGCAATGGAAATGAGCAGTTCTTC.

This clonotype occurred many times. This chain joins TRBV7-6 and TRBJ2-3; 9 bases fit TRBD2. Germline-derived CDR1 and CDR2 are SGHVS and FNYEAQ. The CDR3 runs to 15 residues. V was clipped by 6 bases and J by 4 bases; unmatched bases: 8. CDR3 sequence reads: CASRIAGVGADTQYF. The CDR3 DNA sequence: TGTGCCAGCAGAATAGCGGGAGTCGGGGCAGATACGCAGTATTTT.

This clonotype was detected only a few times. The chain is built from TRBV25-1 and TRBJ2-5; D perhaps matches TRBD2 (5 bases). The germline V gene has CDR1 MGHDK and CDR2 SYGVNS. The ends were cut back, 3 bases at V and 7 bases at J, with 9 bases in the middle. The CDR3 length is 12 residues. The DNA of the CDR3 is TGTGCCAGCAGTGAGATTCGGGGGACCCAGTACTTC. Its protein product is CASSEIRGTQYF.

V usage is TRBV20-1 and J usage is TRBJ2-1; D unresolved. V was clipped by 4 bases and J by 6 bases, with 22 bases between them. The CDR3 runs 16 residues. In germline, CDR1 is DFQATT, CDR2 SNEGSKA (reference sequence). In DNA, the CDR3 is TGCAGTGCTACTCAAACCGGCCGACTTCACGCCAATGAGCAGTTCTTC. Protein product: CSATQTGRLHANEQFF.

There are many counts of this clonotype. V gene TRBV5-1 combines with J gene TRBJ2-6; 9 positions agree with TRBD1. The length of the CDR3 is 18 residues. Trimming removed 2 bases from V and 1 base from J; junction bases left unmatched: 7. Germline CDR1 is SGHRS and CDR2 is YFSETQ. CDR3 sequence: CASSLSGTGSSGANVLTF. CDR3 bases: TGCGCCAGCAGCTTATCCGGGACAGGGTCTTCTGGGGCCAACGTCCTGACTTTC.

This clonotype was counted only a few times. A single base separates this from a much larger clone, so it may be a read error. The V gene is TRBV11-2, the J gene TRBJ2-1, with 7 bases matching TRBD2. CDR3 size: 15 residues. Germline V CDR1 and CDR2: SGHAT, FQNNGV. CDR3 sequence: CASTQGVGDYNGQFF. CDR3 coding DNA: TGTGCCAGCACCCAAGGGGTGGGGGACTACAATGGGCAGTTCTTC.

This clonotype was seen repeatedly, ten times or more. The chain joins TRBV5-1 to TRBJ2-3; 9 bases are shared with TRBD1. The V gene end was trimmed by 5 bases and the J gene end by 0 bases; junction bases not matched to a gene: 1. This CDR3 is built from 14 residues. CDR1 SGHRS and CDR2 YFSETQ come from the germline V gene. DNA for the CDR3: TGCGCCAGCAGACAGGGGGCTAGCACAGATACGCAGTATTTT. Residues: CASRQGASTDTQYF.

The J gene is TRBJ2-3, the V gene TRBV28; D not certain. CDR1 and CDR2 (germline): MDHEN, SYDVKM. V was cut by 10 bases and J by 6 bases, with 11 bases left in between. There are 11 residues in the CDR3. The CDR3 spells CATSSLDTQYF. Here the CDR3 DNA reads TGTGCCACCAGCTCATTGGATACGCAGTATTTT.

The sample holds many counts of this clonotype. This chain connects TRBV7-3 to TRBJ1-1, with D unresolved. Germline V gene lookup returns CDR1 SGHTA and CDR2 FQGTGA. Between the trimmed V and J ends, which lost 5 bases and 1 base, there was a span of 11 bases. There are 14 residues in the CDR3. The CDR3 protein is CASSTGGRNTEAFF. The CDR3 region has the DNA TGTGCCAGCAGCACCGGAGGGCGGAACACTGAAGCTTTCTTT.

In regard to this clonotype: This may come from a read error, since a much larger clone is one base off. The chain employs TRBV6-2 or TRBV6-3 and TRBJ1-4, with 7 bases aligning to TRBD1. V trimming: 2 bases; J trimming: 7 bases; junction bases outside the gene matches: 16. The CDR3 loop spans 18 amino acids. The germline V gene encodes CDR1 MNHEY and CDR2 SVGEGT. CDR3 sequence: CASSYQLPGDRAFEKLFF. In DNA, the CDR3 is TGTGCCAGCAGTTACCAACTCCCGGGAGACAGGGCTTTTGAAAAACTGTTTTTT.